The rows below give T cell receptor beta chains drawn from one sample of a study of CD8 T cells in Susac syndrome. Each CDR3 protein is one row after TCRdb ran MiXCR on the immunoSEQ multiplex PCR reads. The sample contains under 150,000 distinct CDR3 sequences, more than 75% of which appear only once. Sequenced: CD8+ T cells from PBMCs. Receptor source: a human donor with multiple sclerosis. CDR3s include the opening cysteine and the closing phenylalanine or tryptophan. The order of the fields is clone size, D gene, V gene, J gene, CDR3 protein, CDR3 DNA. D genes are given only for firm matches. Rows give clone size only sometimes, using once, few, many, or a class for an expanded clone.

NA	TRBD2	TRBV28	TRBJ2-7	CASSPGTSGTLYYEQYF	TGTGCCAGCAGCCCCGGGACTAGCGGGACACTGTACTACGAGCAGTACTTC
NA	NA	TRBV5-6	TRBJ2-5	CASSLGTAEYF	TGTGCCAGCAGCTTGGGGACGGCCGAGTACTTC
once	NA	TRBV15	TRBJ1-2	CATSRDRDLYGYTF	TGTGCCACCAGCAGAGATCGGGACCTCTATGGCTACACCTTC
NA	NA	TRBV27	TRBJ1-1	CASSSLSRGRPEAFF	TGTGCCAGCAGTTCGCTGTCCCGAGGGCGGCCTGAAGCTTTCTTT
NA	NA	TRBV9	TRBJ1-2	CASSAGEGQDGYTF	TGTGCCAGCAGCGCCGGGGAGGGGCAGGATGGCTACACCTTC
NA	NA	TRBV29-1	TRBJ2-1	CSVEEGMGYGNEQFF	TGCAGCGTTGAAGAAGGGATGGGCTATGGGAATGAGCAGTTCTTC
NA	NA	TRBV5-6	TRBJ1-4	CASSFSGDGEKLFF	TGTGCCAGCAGCTTCTCCGGGGACGGTGAAAAACTGTTTTTT
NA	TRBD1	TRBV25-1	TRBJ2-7	CASGHPGQGGYEQYF	TGTGCCAGCGGTCATCCGGGACAGGGCGGCTACGAGCAGTACTTC
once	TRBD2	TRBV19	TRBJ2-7	CASQRTSGIYEQYF	TGTGCCAGCCAACGGACTAGCGGGATTTACGAGCAGTACTTC
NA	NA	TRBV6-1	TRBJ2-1	CASSGVGGGDEQFF	TGTGCCAGCAGCGGGGTAGGAGGCGGAGATGAGCAGTTCTTC
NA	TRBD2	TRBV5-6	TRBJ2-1	CASSLWTSGRGYNEQFF	TGTGCCAGCAGCTTGTGGACTAGCGGGAGAGGATACAATGAGCAGTTCTTC
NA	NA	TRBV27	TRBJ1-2	CASSYRGGNYGYTF	TGTGCCAGCAGTTACCGGGGTGGAAACTATGGCTACACCTTC
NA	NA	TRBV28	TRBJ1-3	CASSLDRFSGNTIYF	TGTGCCAGCAGTTTAGACAGGTTCTCTGGAAACACCATATATTTT
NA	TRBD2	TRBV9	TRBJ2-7	CASSVAGDETYEQYF	TGTGCCAGCAGCGTCGCGGGGGATGAGACCTACGAGCAGTACTTC
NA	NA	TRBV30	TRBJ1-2	CAWSVGGYNYGYTF	TGTGCCTGGAGTGTAGGAGGTTATAACTATGGCTACACCTTC
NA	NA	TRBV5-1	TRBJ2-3	CASSSELGDTQYF	TGCGCCAGCAGCTCCGAATTAGGAGATACGCAGTATTTT
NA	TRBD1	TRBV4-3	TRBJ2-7	CASSQADRGSYEQYF	TGCGCCAGCAGCCAAGCCGACAGGGGATCCTACGAGCAGTACTTC
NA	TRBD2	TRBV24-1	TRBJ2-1	CATSDWGGVNEQFF	TGTGCCACCAGTGATTGGGGAGGGGTCAATGAGCAGTTCTTC
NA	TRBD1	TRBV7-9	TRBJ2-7	CASGPGTGVNEQYF	TGTGCCAGCGGTCCCGGGACAGGGGTAAACGAGCAGTACTTC
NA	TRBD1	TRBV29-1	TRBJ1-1	CSVEQGSIEAFF	TGCAGCGTGGAACAGGGGTCGATTGAAGCTTTCTTT
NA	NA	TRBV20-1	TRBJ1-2	CSAPLGDGYTF	TGCAGTGCCCCTCTGGGGGATGGCTACACCTTC
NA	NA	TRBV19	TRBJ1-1	CASSLSEGLGTEAFF	TGTGCCAGTAGTCTTTCGGAGGGGCTTGGCACTGAAGCTTTCTTT
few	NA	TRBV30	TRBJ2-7	CAWNDRQVSYEQYF	TGTGCCTGGAACGATAGACAGGTTTCCTACGAGCAGTACTTC
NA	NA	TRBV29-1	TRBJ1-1	CSAAEHTEAFF	TGCAGCGCCGCGGAGCACACTGAAGCTTTCTTT